This T cell receptor beta chain derives from a study of T cells in Graves' hyperthyroidism and ophthalmopathy. Background on the study: Peripheral blood draws took place at initial diagnosis, ahead of any treatment.

This clonotype was recorded at least ten times. V trimming: 4 bases; J trimming: 4 bases; junction bases outside the gene matches: 9. CDR3 length equals 16 residues. Germline loops: CDR1 LNHDA, CDR2 SQIVND (reference sequence). What was amplified from RNA transcripts were TCR beta CDR3 regions. The primer set for the first-round RT-PCR of the TCR CDR3 was HTBI. Using its own MiXCR run on the multiplex PCR reads, TCRdb lists one record per CDR3 protein. Among around 210,000 distinct CDR3 sequences listed, roughly a sixth were seen once. The rearrangement links TRBV19 to TRBJ1-2; 10 positions match TRBD1. The sequencing sample was made of blood. The sequence came from a woman aged 50 to 65 with Graves' hyperthyroidism. DNA of the CDR3: TGTGCCAGTAGTACAAGCCGGGACAGGGGTCCCTATGGCTACACCTTC. Residues: CASSTSRDRGPYGYTF.